The T cell receptor beta chain under discussion was sequenced for a study of blood T cell repertoires in COVID-19. This CDR3 spans 17 amino acids. CDR1 is SGHNT and CDR2 is YENEEA in the germline V gene. J was trimmed by 3 bases and V by 1 base; bases with no gene match: 4. Clones were sequenced by immunoSEQ multiplex PCR, and TCRdb holds only the in-frame ones, with some missing. Of 80,000 to 100,000 clones in the sample, approximately 86% were seen once. The receptor comes from a man aged 45 to 65 with acute or convalescent COVID-19. The chain joins TRBV11-3 to TRBJ2-3; 13 nucleotides align to TRBD2. Input material: peripheral blood. DNA of the CDR3: TGTGCCAGCAGCTTAGGCGGACTAGCGGGAGCGACAGATACGCAGTATTTT. Encoded protein: CASSLGGLAGATDTQYF.